The clone carrying this T cell receptor beta chain was observed a handful of times. Its cognate antigen is unknown. Amplification used 60 Vbeta primers and 13 Jbeta primers. Produced via immunoSEQ multiplex PCR; TCRdb's table is partial and in-frame only. The sample lists some 150,000 clones; around 79% were seen once. The sample comes from a study of cytomegalovirus exposure and HLA in healthy donors. This CDR3 is built from 14 residues. V shed 3 bases and J shed 0 bases, with 7 bases lying between them. Germline V CDR1 and CDR2: SGHRS, YFSETQ. Donors in the study were healthy people who gave bone marrow. Donors likely had unrecorded immune exposures despite being nominally healthy when sampled. Study-level points and caveats: The majority of TCR sequences were rare, yet some public TCRs appeared in many donors.

Source material: PBMCs. The sequence came from a middle-aged man in good health and CMV-seronegative. The chain has TRBV5-1 and TRBJ1-3, with D uncertain. The CDR3 loop is CASSWESSGNTIYF. The CDR3 DNA is TGCGCCAGCAGCTGGGAGTCCTCTGGAAACACCATATATTTT.